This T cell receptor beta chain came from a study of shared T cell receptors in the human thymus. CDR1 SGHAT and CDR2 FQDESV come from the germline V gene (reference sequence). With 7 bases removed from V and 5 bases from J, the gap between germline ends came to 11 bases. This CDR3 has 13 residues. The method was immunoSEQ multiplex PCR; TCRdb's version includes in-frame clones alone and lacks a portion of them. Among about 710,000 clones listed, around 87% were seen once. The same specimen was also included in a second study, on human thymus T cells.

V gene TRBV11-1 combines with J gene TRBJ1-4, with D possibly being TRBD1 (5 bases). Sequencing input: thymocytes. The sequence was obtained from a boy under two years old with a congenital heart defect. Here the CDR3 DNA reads TGTGCCAGCACAGGACATCCGAATGAAAAACTGTTTTTT. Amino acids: CASTGHPNEKLFF.